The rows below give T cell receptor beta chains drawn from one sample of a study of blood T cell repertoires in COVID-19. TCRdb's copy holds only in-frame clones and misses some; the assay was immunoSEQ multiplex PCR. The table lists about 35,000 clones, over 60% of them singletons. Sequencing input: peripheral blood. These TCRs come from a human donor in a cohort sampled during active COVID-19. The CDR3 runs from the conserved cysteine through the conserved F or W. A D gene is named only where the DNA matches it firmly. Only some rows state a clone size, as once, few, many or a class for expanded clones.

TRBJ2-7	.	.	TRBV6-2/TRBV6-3	CASSYGQEAFYEQYF	TGTGCCAGCAGTTACGGGCAGGAGGCCTTCTACGAGCAGTACTTC
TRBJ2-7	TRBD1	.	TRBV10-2	CASSQGAGYEQYF	TGCGCCAGCAGCCAGGGGGCGGGTTACGAGCAGTACTTC
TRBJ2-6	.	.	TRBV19	CASMRRGLGANVLTF	TGTGCCAGTATGAGGCGAGGGTTAGGGGCCAACGTCCTGACTTTC
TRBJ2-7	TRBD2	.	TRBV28	CASSSSGRGEQYF	TGTGCCAGCAGTTCTAGCGGGAGAGGAGAGCAGTACTTC
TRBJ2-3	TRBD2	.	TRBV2	CAGNSGKIDTQYF	TGTGCCGGTAATAGCGGGAAAATTGATACGCAGTATTTT
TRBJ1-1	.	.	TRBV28	CASSGQRRRQYHTEAFF	TGTGCCAGCAGTGGACAGCGGCGACGCCAATACCACACTGAAGCTTTCTTT
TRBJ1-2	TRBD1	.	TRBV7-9	CASSQRGTGVDGYTF	TGTGCCAGCAGCCAAAGAGGGACAGGGGTAGACGGCTACACCTTC
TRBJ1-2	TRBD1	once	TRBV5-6	CASSYREGAVYGYTF	TGTGCCAGCAGCTACCGGGAGGGGGCTGTCTATGGCTACACCTTC
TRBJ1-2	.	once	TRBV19	CASTTVSGARGYTF	TGTGCCAGTACTACCGTTTCAGGGGCACGGGGCTACACCTTC
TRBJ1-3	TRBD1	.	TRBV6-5	CASSSDRDRGNTIYF	TGTGCCAGCAGTTCCGACAGGGACCGAGGAAACACCATATATTTT
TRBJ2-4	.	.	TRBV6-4	CASMSRTEKLAKNIQYF	TGTGCCAGCATGTCGAGGACAGAAAAACTAGCCAAAAACATTCAGTACTTC
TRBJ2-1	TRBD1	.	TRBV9	CASSVAKWDRFDNEQFF	TGTGCCAGCAGCGTAGCTAAGTGGGACAGGTTTGACAATGAGCAGTTCTTC
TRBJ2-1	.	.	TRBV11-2	CASSLATGGNEQFF	TGTGCCAGCAGCTTAGCGACCGGGGGCAATGAGCAGTTCTTC
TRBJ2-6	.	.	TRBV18	CASSRGLSGANVLTF	TGTGCCAGCTCACGAGGGCTCTCTGGGGCCAACGTCCTGACTTTC
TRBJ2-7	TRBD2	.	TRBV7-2	CASSPGTSGGTRAEQYF	TGTGCCAGCAGCCCGGGGACTAGCGGGGGTACCAGGGCCGAGCAGTACTTC
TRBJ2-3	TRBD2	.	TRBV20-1	CSASRLAGFASTDTQYF	TGCAGTGCTAGTCGTCTAGCGGGGTTCGCTAGCACAGATACGCAGTATTTT
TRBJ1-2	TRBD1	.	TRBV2	CASRGQYLTANYGYTF	TGTGCCAGCAGGGGACAGTACCTGACCGCTAACTATGGCTACACCTTC
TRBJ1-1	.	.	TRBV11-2	CASSSGQWNTEAFF	TGTGCCAGCAGCTCCGGACAGTGGAACACTGAAGCTTTCTTT
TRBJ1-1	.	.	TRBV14	CASSRQDLTEAFF	TGTGCCAGCAGCCGACAGGATCTCACTGAAGCTTTCTTT
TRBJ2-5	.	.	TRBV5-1	CASSLGLLAEKETQYF	TGCGCCAGCAGCTTGGGGCTATTAGCGGAGAAAGAGACCCAGTACTTC
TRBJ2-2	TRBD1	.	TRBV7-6	CASSRGTGGTGELFF	TGTGCCAGCAGCCGAGGGACAGGGGGCACCGGGGAGCTGTTTTTT
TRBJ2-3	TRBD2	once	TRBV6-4	CASSVSSGGARDTQYF	TGTGCCAGCAGTGTGTCTAGCGGGGGGGCCCGAGATACGCAGTATTTT
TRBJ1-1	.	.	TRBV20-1	CSAEQGRVAFF	TGCAGTGCTGAACAGGGTCGGGTAGCTTTCTTT
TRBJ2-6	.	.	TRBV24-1	CATQYRDPISGANVLTF	TGTGCCACCCAGTACAGGGATCCCATCTCTGGGGCCAACGTCCTGACTTTC